This T cell receptor (beta chain) appears in the sequencing data of a study of blood T cells in healthy people across ages (dated by TCRdb to the mid-2010s). Broadly, across the study: In model experiments, template switching captured about one uniquely barcoded TCR beta cDNA molecule for every two T cells. The study measured age-related changes in TCR beta repertoire diversity using deep sequencing normalized with unique cDNA molecular identifiers. Four age groups were formed from the donors: young (average approximately 15 years), middle-aged (approximately 40), aged (approximately 60) and long-lived (less than 85). To avoid experimental bias, donors of different ages were randomly spread across the sequencing lanes. Using the same blood draw, the study looked at two additional independent replicas of 1 million unique cDNA reads for two donors, one aged 18 to 29 and the other aged 80 or older.

Systemically healthy Caucasian individuals from Russia, 35 to 40 in total and aged about 6 to 100 years, were included as donors. Each donor gave about 11 milliliters of peripheral blood, drawn into EDTA-treated Vacutainer tubes. Ficoll-Paque density-gradient centrifugation was used to isolate PBMCs, with at least 6.5 million per sample. Total RNA was extracted from PBMCs with Trizol reagent, with at least 6 micrograms obtained per sample. For every donor, flow cytometry on a PBMC aliquot measured the percentage of naive CD45RAhigh/CD27high T cells. Via the germline V gene (reference sequence), CDR1 is DFQATT and CDR2 SNEGSKA. Counted from cysteine to phenylalanine, this CDR3 has 14 amino acids. The entry retains the CDR3 DNA only, 42 bases that are in frame from base 1. V and J are trimmed by 6 bases and 5 bases, and the gene matches miss 6 bases of the junction. Broad study findings and their caveats: As age increased, observed TCR beta diversity per million T cells dropped in a roughly linear way, and a significant reduction was already evident by age about 36. The CMV infection status of donors was not known, potentially confounding age-related changes in expanded clonotypes. Observed TCR beta diversity correlated strongly with the percentage of naive T cells measured by flow cytometry. Total diversity estimates from one million sequenced T cells were considered lower bounds and underestimates. Compared with the aged group, the long-lived group had more naive CD4+ T cells, fewer expanded clones and increased TCR diversity, suggesting age selection. Conclusive comparison of naive and antigen-experienced compartments was prevented by the profiling of bulk unsorted PBMCs.

With regard to this clonotype: The antigen this receptor binds is unknown. Per-nucleotide qualities are absent, and no much larger clonotype sits a single base away.

The library was obtained by 5' RACE. The second PCR ran for about 6 to 11 cycles and used a J-beta primer mix along with a sample-barcoded 5' primer. Each TCR beta cDNA molecule received a unique molecular identifier from a template-switch 5' adaptor carrying 12 random nucleotides. Each sample yielded at least 2.5 million CDR3-containing paired-end reads. First-strand cDNA was synthesized from all RNA with the Mint cDNA synthesis kit, primed by a TRBC-specific oligonucleotide. After uracil-DNA glycosylase treatment, a first 18-cycle PCR used universal primers M1SS and BC2_uni_R on all cDNA. Per the original workflow: For normalization, 1 million high-quality reads, each with a distinct molecular identifier, were randomly selected from each sample. Reads sharing molecular identifiers were discarded rather than binned into consensus sequences. MiTCR, run with a Q25 quality threshold and the strictest error-elimination algorithm, handled CDR3 identification, clonotype clustering and error correction. A nonparametric unseen species model using Euler transformation provided a lower-bound estimate of total TCR beta diversity. Through fastp at Q25 and MiXCR, TCRdb rebuilt clones from the public reads, retaining in-frame beta chains. Each entry is one CDR3 protein sequence, shown with its most common DNA and genes. TCRdb's processing, not the study's, gives the V and J calls here. The sample profile shows some 1,800,000 distinct CDR3 sequences; about two fifths of them were found once. More than 20% of the sample lies in the top ten.

This clonotype originated in a human donor in good health. The rearrangement joined TRBV20-1 to TRBJ2-5; TRBD2 agrees with 13 junctional bases. Sample: blood. This receptor carries the CDR3 CSAKLAGGDETQYF. The nucleotides are TGCAGTGCAAAACTAGCGGGGGGGGATGAGACCCAGTACTTC.